The 5 T cell receptor beta chains below all came from one sample that was sequenced in a study of CD8+CD57+ T cells in acquired aplastic anemia (dated by TCRdb to about 2018). Reads for this sample came from an Illumina HiSeq 2000. Profiling of TCR beta VDJ combinations and CDR3 sequences used genomic DNA as the template. Starting from the raw public reads, TCRdb applied fastp trimming at Q25, assembled clones with MiXCR and retained in-frame beta chains. Records with the same CDR3 protein are collapsed into one entry carrying the most frequent genes and DNA. Counted in this sample were 150,000 to 200,000 distinct CDR3 sequences; roughly 48% of them appeared once. The ten largest clonotypes hold 0.85% to 1.2% of the sample. Patients chosen for sequencing had shown expansion of CD8+CD57+ cells by flow cytometry. Sequencing was carried out using sorted CD4+, CD8+, or CD8+CD57+ T cells (not recorded which) from PBMCs. Receptors originate from a human donor with aplastic anemia.

This clonotype was seen many times. Here the CDR3 reads CASRSPGLGGNTIYF. In DNA, the CDR3 is TGTGCCAGCAGGAGCCCCGGATTAGGCGGAAACACCATATATTTT. The chain recombines TRBV6-1 with TRBJ1-3; D not certain. The CDR3 runs to 15 residues. The germline CDR1 and CDR2 sequences are MNHNS and SASEGT. With 6 bases removed from V and 4 bases from J, the gap between germline ends came to 16 bases.

This clonotype has a count of ten or more. The chain recombines TRBV6-2 or TRBV6-3 with TRBJ1-6; the D is unclear. The germline V gene has CDR1 MNHEY and CDR2 SVGEGT. The CDR3 is 15 residues long. The V end was cut by 7 bases, the J end by 9 bases, with 19 bases between. CDR3 residues: CASTPQSGQPSPLHF. The CDR3 region has the DNA TGTGCCAGCACCCCGCAGTCGGGCCAACCTTCACCCCTCCACTTT.

This clonotype was detected once. This could be a read error, since a much larger clone is one nucleotide away. The chain carries TRBV3-1 and TRBJ2-7; tentatively, D is TRBD2 (5 bases). Germline-derived CDR1 and CDR2 are LGHDT and YNNKEL (reference sequence). The CDR3 loop spans 15 amino acids. The chain's CDR3 is CASSQEVGSAYDQYF. CDR3 DNA sequence: TGTGCCAGCAGCCAAGAGGTGGGGAGCGCCTACGACCAGTACTTC.

This clonotype came up a few times. The V gene is TRBV7-9, the J gene TRBJ2-1; the D is unclear. CDR1 and CDR2 from the germline V gene are SEHNR and FQNEAQ (reference sequence). This CDR3 spans 12 amino acids. V was pared by 5 bases and J by 7 bases, with 9 bases between. The CDR3: CASSHGRNEQFF. CDR3 nucleotides: TGTGCCAGCAGCCATGGGCGGAATGAGCAGTTCTTC.

This CDR3 is CASSSQASGTYEQYF. Here the CDR3 DNA reads TGTGCCAGCAGCTCCCAGGCTAGCGGTACCTACGAGCAGTACTTC. The genes are TRBV2 and TRBJ2-7, with 7 bases fitting TRBD2. Per the germline V gene, CDR1 is SNHLY and CDR2 is FYNNEI. The length of the CDR3 is 15 residues. V shed 6 bases and J 2 bases; nucleotides not matched to a gene: 10.